This paragraph reports one TCR beta chain. Its cognate antigen is unknown. This CDR3 contains 13 residues. V was shortened by 7 bases and J by 2 bases, with 11 bases between the two germline ends. The germline gives CDR1 SGHAT, CDR2 FQNNGV. This specimen belongs to a study of T cells in localized non-small cell lung cancer. Sequenced by immunoSEQ multiplex PCR; TCRdb stores in-frame clones only, minus some. Among 20,000 to 25,000 clones listed, more than 85% were seen once. General study results and limits: Uninvolved adjacent lung had the highest recorded T cell clonality, with tumor below it.

V gene TRBV11-2 combines with J gene TRBJ2-5, with D perhaps TRBD1 or TRBD2 (5 bases each). The sequence was obtained from a woman aged 35 to 75 with stage I lung adenocarcinoma. Sequencing was performed on peripheral blood, taken before any cancer treatment. CDR3 DNA sequence: TGTGCCAGCACCCGGGACCCACAAGAGACCCAGTACTTC. Protein: CASTRDPQETQYF.